These 30 T cell receptor beta chains were sequenced from one sample in a study of blood T cell repertoires in COVID-19 (dated by TCRdb to the early 2020s). The library was built by means of the immunoSEQ multiplex PCR assay. Held by TCRdb, this immuneACCESS table contains in-frame sequences only and omits some clones. Under half of the omission traces to an unresolved V gene where checked; the cause of the rest is unknown. This sample has approximately 350,000 clones in its table, and more than 80% of those were observed once. 1% to 1.5% of the sample is held by the ten biggest clonotypes. Sequenced input: peripheral blood. Receptors were obtained from a man aged 40-49 years with acute or convalescent COVID-19.

The V call is TRBV7-3, the J call TRBJ2-1; TRBD2 aligns across 11 bases. Germline V lookup: CDR1 SGHTA, CDR2 FQGTGA. This CDR3 is built from 16 residues. The V segment lost 3 bases and the J segment 7 bases; nucleotides outside the gene matches: 8. CDR3 loop: CASSLNWGLAANEQFF. The CDR3 bases are TGTGCCAGCAGCTTGAACTGGGGACTAGCGGCGAATGAGCAGTTCTTC.

The V and J genes are TRBV19 and TRBJ1-4, with 9 bases that match TRBD1. The length of the CDR3 is 15 residues. The ends lost 4 bases at V and 5 bases at J; junction bases unmatched: 5. The germline V gene encodes CDR1 LNHDA and CDR2 SQIVND (reference sequence). This CDR3 is CASSKSGQGNEKLFF. CDR3 nucleotides: TGTGCCAGTAGTAAGTCGGGACAGGGAAATGAAAAACTGTTTTTT.

CDR3 sequence: CASSPNRDYGYTF. The CDR3 DNA reads TGTGCCAGCAGCCCCAACAGGGACTATGGCTACACCTTC. This chain connects TRBV3-1 (or the pseudogene TRBV3-2) to TRBJ1-2; maybe TRBD1 (6 bases). The germline V gene encodes CDR1 LGHDT and CDR2 YNNKEL (reference sequence). Trimming shortened V by 4 bases and J by 3 bases, and 9 bases separated the two germline ends. CDR3 length equals 13 residues.

This sequence joins TRBV19 and TRBJ2-2; 10 bases agree with TRBD1. The CDR3 is 15 residues long. V shed 7 bases and J 2 bases; nucleotides not matched to a gene: 4. Germline values: CDR1 LNHDA, CDR2 SQIVND (reference sequence). CDR3 sequence (DNA): TGTGCCAGTAAGGACAGGGGGTTCAACACCGGGGAGCTGTTTTTT. Protein sequence: CASKDRGFNTGELFF.

The chain employs TRBV2 and TRBJ1-3; D gene ambiguous. The V end lost 6 bases, the J end lost 4 bases, and 22 bases lay between the germline ends. This CDR3 is built from 17 residues. Germline V gene data show CDR1 as SNHLY and CDR2 as FYNNEI. The CDR3 protein is CASRREGLLMSGNTIYF. Here the CDR3 DNA reads TGTGCCAGCAGACGGGAAGGTCTATTAATGTCGGGAAACACCATATATTTT.

This chain uses TRBV5-6 with TRBJ1-2; 7 nucleotides agree with TRBD1. V was clipped by 6 bases and J by 5 bases; unmatched bases: 10. This CDR3 spans 14 amino acids. Germline V gene data show CDR1 as SGHDT and CDR2 as YYEEEE. DNA of the CDR3: TGTGCCAGCACCCAGGGGGGCCCGGGATATGGCTACACCTTC. This codes for CASTQGGPGYGYTF.

The J gene is TRBJ2-5, the V gene TRBV5-1; 11 bases fit TRBD2. This CDR3 is built from 17 residues. V shed 4 bases, J shed 2 bases, and the junction held 10 bases outside the gene matches. CDR1 SGHRS and CDR2 YFSETQ come from the germline V gene. The CDR3 nucleotides read TGCGCCAGCAGCCCAGAAAGTAGCGGGAGGGGACAAGAGACCCAGTACTTC. Its translation: CASSPESSGRGQETQYF.

The J gene is TRBJ2-1, the V gene TRBV7-9, with 9 bases matching TRBD1. The J segment lost 3 bases and the V segment lost 5 bases, leaving 14 bases of the junction unmatched. The CDR3 spans 18 residues. Germline V gene sequence: CDR1 SEHNR, CDR2 FQNEAQ (reference sequence). The CDR3 here is CASSLPPFRDRDYNEQFF. The CDR3 nucleotides read TGTGCCAGCAGCCTGCCCCCCTTCCGGGACAGGGACTACAATGAGCAGTTCTTC.

The chain joins TRBV9 to TRBJ2-4, with a weak D call TRBD1 (6 bases). CDR3 length: 16 residues. Trimming removed 3 bases from V and 0 bases from J, with 13 bases in between. Germline CDR1 is SGDLS and CDR2 is YYNGEE. The CDR3 reads CASSEGTQGAKNIQYF. CDR3 DNA: TGTGCCAGCAGCGAGGGGACACAGGGAGCCAAAAACATTCAGTACTTC.

Comment on this clone: Sequence at one end of the junction differs from germline and may be a read error. This chain links TRBV2 with TRBJ2-1, with a weak D call TRBD2 (6 bases). Germline CDR1 is SNHLY and CDR2 is FYNNEI. The CDR3 has 13 residues. The CDR3 protein is CASSEVEGHEQFF. The CDR3 coding sequence is TGTGCCAGCAGCGAAGTGGAGGGCCATGAGCAGTTCTTC.

The chain has TRBV9 and TRBJ2-1; no definite D call. Trimming took off 0 bases at V and 7 bases at J, with 11 bases between the two ends. Germline CDR1 and CDR2: SGDLS and YYNGEE. The length of the CDR3 is 14 residues. CDR3 in amino acids: CASSVDLALNEQFF. In DNA form, the CDR3 reads TGTGCCAGCAGCGTAGATTTGGCTCTGAATGAGCAGTTCTTC. The entire variable domain, with the rest obtained from reference TRBV9 and TRBJ2-1, is as follows: DSGVTQTPKHLITATGQRVTLRCSPRSGDLSVYWYQQSLDQGLQFLIQYYNGEERAKGNILERFSAQQFPDLHSELNLSSLELGDSALYFCASSVDLALNEQFFGPGTRLTVL.

This clone is a singleton in its sample. The gene calls are TRBV7-9 and TRBJ2-3, with 10 bases matching TRBD1. V dropped 8 bases and J dropped 4; count of bases not matched to a gene: 6. The germline V gene encodes CDR1 SEHNR and CDR2 FQNEAQ (reference sequence). CDR3 length: 14 residues. The CDR3 nucleotides read TGTGCCAGCGCTTGGACAGGGGGTTCAGATACGCAGTATTTT. Protein: CASAWTGGSDTQYF.

The gene calls are TRBV2 and TRBJ1-2; D might be TRBD1 (6 bases). This CDR3 spans 16 amino acids. V lost 0 bases, J lost 3 bases, and 14 bases lay in between. Germline V gene data show CDR1 as SNHLY and CDR2 as FYNNEI. CDR3 in DNA: TGTGCCAGCAGTGAAGCACCATACAGGGTAGACTATGGCTACACCTTC. This gives the protein CASSEAPYRVDYGYTF.

The chain recombines TRBV5-1 with TRBJ1-2; no reliable D call. Per germline, CDR1 SGHRS and CDR2 YFSETQ. The CDR3 spans 13 residues. V was clipped by 0 bases and J by 4 bases, with 7 bases between them. The CDR3 DNA sequence: TGCGCCAGCAGCTTGGTTATCGGCTATGGCTACACCTTC. It yields the protein CASSLVIGYGYTF.

This chain uses TRBV4-1 with TRBJ2-2, with 9 bases fitting TRBD1. The V and J ends lost 2 bases and 4 bases, in that order; junction bases with no gene match: 8. This CDR3 region has 17 residues. CDR1 and CDR2 (germline): MGHRA, YSYEKL. The CDR3 sequence: CASSQRDREGSTGELFF. CDR3 coding DNA: TGCGCCAGCAGCCAACGGGACAGGGAAGGGAGCACCGGGGAGCTGTTTTTT.

The chain couples TRBV6-1 to TRBJ1-1, with D unresolved. This CDR3 comprises 14 residues. Between the trimmed V and J ends, which lost 1 base and 10 bases, there was a span of 16 bases. Germline CDR1 and CDR2: MNHNS and SASEGT. The chain's CDR3 is CASSEVRSVGRAFF. CDR3 DNA: TGTGCCAGCAGTGAAGTTCGTTCGGTTGGGAGAGCTTTCTTT.

The chain joins TRBV28 to TRBJ1-6; the match to TRBD1 covers 11 bases. Trimming at V came to 8 bases and at J to 0 bases, leaving 6 bases not matched to a gene. Looked up from germline, CDR1 is MDHEN and CDR2 is SYDVKM. The CDR3 has 17 residues. This chain's CDR3 is CASGQGAKSSYNSPLHF. In DNA form, the CDR3 reads TGTGCCAGCGGACAGGGGGCGAAGAGCTCCTATAATTCACCCCTCCACTTT.

The chain employs TRBV10-2 and TRBJ2-4, with D maybe TRBD2 (7 bases). Trimming stripped 3 bases from V and 3 bases from J, with 12 bases between. CDR1 WSHSY and CDR2 SAAADI come from the germline V gene. The CDR3 sequence is 15 residues long. CDR3 in amino acids: CASSDGGPGKNIQYF. The CDR3, as DNA: TGCGCCAGCAGTGACGGGGGGCCCGGCAAAAACATTCAGTACTTC.

This clone has only one observation. The chain links TRBV6-4 to TRBJ1-1, with D unclear. V shed 10 bases and J shed 3 bases, with 15 bases lying between them. The germline V gene encodes CDR1 MRHNA and CDR2 SNTAGT. The CDR3 is made up of 13 amino acids. This chain's CDR3 is CATQFTQDTEAFF. In DNA form, the CDR3 reads TGTGCCACCCAATTTACCCAGGACACTGAAGCTTTCTTT.

The V and J genes are TRBV29-1 and TRBJ2-5; TRBD2 might be the D (6 bases). The CDR3 is 12 residues long. The V and J ends lost 4 bases and 4 bases respectively, with 10 bases between them. Looked up from germline, CDR1 is SQVTM and CDR2 is ANQGSEA. The CDR3 nucleotides read TGCAGCGTTGTGGAGGGAGCAGAGACCCAGTACTTC. It is translated as CSVVEGAETQYF. Together with reference TRBV29-1 and TRBJ2-5, the CDR3 gives the full variable domain: SAVISQKPSRDICQRGTSLTIQCQVDSQVTMMFWYRQQPGQSLTLIATANQGSEATYESGFVIDKFPISRPNLTFSTLTVSNMSPEDSSIYLCSVVEGAETQYFGPGTRLLVL.

This clone turned up a few times. This chain uses TRBV4-1 with TRBJ1-2, with D uncertain. CDR1 is MGHRA, CDR2 YSYEKL, per germline. The CDR3 sequence is 14 residues long. V was trimmed by 1 base and J by 6 bases, leaving 12 bases between them. The CDR3 loop is CASSQGQDSDGYTF. In DNA, the CDR3 is TGCGCCAGCAGCCAAGGGCAGGATTCCGATGGCTACACCTTC.

The chain couples TRBV7-2 to TRBJ2-3; 8 nucleotides agree with TRBD1. Germline V CDR1 and CDR2: SGHTA, FQGNSA. CDR3 size: 16 residues. With 3 bases clipped from V and 1 base from J, the junction kept 6 bases outside the gene matches. CDR3 region: CASSFQGARGTDTQYF. CDR3 bases: TGTGCCAGCAGCTTCCAGGGGGCGCGAGGCACAGATACGCAGTATTTT.

Here the CDR3 reads CASSRTGGIDEQYF. In DNA, the CDR3 is TGTGCCAGCAGCCGAACAGGGGGCATCGACGAGCAGTACTTC. The chain recombines TRBV5-6 with TRBJ2-7; TRBD1 matches 9 bases. Germline lookup yields CDR1 SGHDT and CDR2 YYEEEE. Trimming removed 4 bases from V and 5 bases from J; junction bases left unmatched: 7. CDR3 length equals 14 residues.

DNA of the CDR3: TGTGCCAGCAGTTACTTCCACAGACTAGCGGGCAGGCCAGCAGAGCAGTACTTC. Amino acids: CASSYFHRLAGRPAEQYF. This sequence joins TRBV6-2 or TRBV6-3 and TRBJ2-7; TRBD2 matches at 10 bases. This CDR3 is built from 18 residues. Germline V lookup: CDR1 MNHEY, CDR2 SVGEGT. The junction had 16 bases not matched to a gene; V was cut back by 1 base and J by 7 bases.

The chain links TRBV6-1 to TRBJ2-1; TRBD1 is a possible D gene (6 bases). V was pared by 1 base and J by 0 bases, with 10 bases between. CDR3 length: 16 amino acids. CDR1 is MNHNS, CDR2 SASEGT, per germline. The CDR3 sequence: CASSEEGQHSYNEQFF. CDR3 nucleotide sequence: TGTGCCAGCAGTGAAGAGGGACAACACTCCTACAATGAGCAGTTCTTC.

The V call is TRBV27, the J call TRBJ2-7, with 8 bases fitting TRBD1. The CDR3 is made up of 14 amino acids. The V segment lost 6 bases and the J segment 0 bases; nucleotides outside the gene matches: 4. Germline V gives CDR1 MNHEY, CDR2 SMNVEV (reference sequence). In DNA, the CDR3 is TGTGCCAGCAGCCGACAGGGGTCCTCCTACGAGCAGTACTTC. Amino acid sequence: CASSRQGSSYEQYF.

This chain joins TRBV15 and TRBJ2-7, with 8 positions matching TRBD2. In germline, CDR1 is LNHNV, CDR2 YYDKDF (reference sequence). Trimming took 7 bases from V and 7 from J; bases not matched to a gene: 21. The CDR3 covers 17 residues. In nucleotides, the CDR3 is TGTGCCACCACCTCAGAGGGGGGTCCCGGGACTAGTATGGAGCAGTACTTC. Translation: CATTSEGGPGTSMEQYF. Full variable domain (outside the CDR3, taken from reference TRBV15 and TRBJ2-7): DAMVIQNPRYQVTQFGKPVTLSCSQTLNHNVMYWYQQKSSQAPKLLFHYYDKDFNNEADTPDNFQSRRPNTSFCFLDIRSPGLGDTAMYLCATTSEGGPGTSMEQYFGPGTRLTVT.

The chain links TRBV28 to TRBJ2-4, with TRBD1 matching over 9 bases. This CDR3 has 16 residues. Germline-derived CDR1 and CDR2 are MDHEN and SYDVKM. The V segment lost 3 bases and the J segment 7 bases; nucleotides outside the gene matches: 10. The CDR3: CASSLERDRVVNIQYF. CDR3 bases: TGTGCCAGCAGTTTGGAACGGGACAGGGTCGTCAACATTCAGTACTTC.

The chain employs TRBV29-1 and TRBJ1-5; 8 bases map to TRBD1. V gave up 6 bases and J gave up 6 bases; unmatched junction bases: 10. The germline CDR1 and CDR2 sequences are SQVTM and ANQGSEA. This CDR3 has 14 amino acids. CDR3 residues: CSVIQGGERQPQHF. CDR3 sequence (DNA): TGCAGCGTCATACAGGGGGGAGAGCGTCAGCCCCAGCATTTT.

In its sample, this clone was seen a few times. The chain has TRBV29-1 and TRBJ2-2; the D gene is possibly TRBD1 (6 bases). Trimming removed 7 bases at V and 4 bases at J, with 10 bases between. This CDR3 has 12 residues. Germline-derived CDR1 and CDR2 are SQVTM and ANQGSEA. In DNA, the CDR3 is TGCAGCGCAGACAGGTCCACCGGGGAGCTGTTTTTT. Its translation is CSADRSTGELFF.